A selection of T cell receptor beta chains follows, all from one sample in a study of CD8+ T cells in alopecia areata. Produced via immunoSEQ multiplex PCR; TCRdb's table is partial and in-frame only. Of approximately 280,000 clones in the sample, 55% to 75% are singletons; the top ten hold under 2%. Sample: CD4+ T cells sorted from blood, taken at week 24, from a patient treated with tofacitinib. The receptors shown here come from a human donor with alopecia areata. Each CDR3 is given with its conserved first and last residue. Each record gives: CDR3 protein, CDR3 DNA, clone size, D gene, V gene, CDR3 length, J gene. D genes are given only for firm matches. A row's size may be missing; if present it is once, few, many or a size class.

cdr3_aa: CASRTSGQETQYF
cdr3_nt: TGCGCCAGCAGGACTAGCGGGCAAGAGACCCAGTACTTC
clone_size: NA
d_call: TRBD2
v_call: TRBV5-1
cdr3_length: 13
j_call: TRBJ2-5

cdr3_aa: CSATGGHGYTF
cdr3_nt: TGCAGTGCCACCGGGGGCCATGGCTACACCTTC
clone_size: few
d_call: NA
v_call: TRBV20-1
cdr3_length: 11
j_call: TRBJ1-2

cdr3_aa: CAWSVGGSSGANVLTF
cdr3_nt: TGTGCCTGGAGTGTCGGGGGAAGCTCTGGGGCCAACGTCCTGACTTTC
clone_size: NA
d_call: NA
v_call: TRBV30
cdr3_length: 16
j_call: TRBJ2-6

cdr3_aa: CATSRRGQGETQYF
cdr3_nt: TGTGCCACCAGCAGGAGGGGGCAAGGAGAGACCCAGTACTTC
clone_size: NA
d_call: TRBD1
v_call: TRBV15
cdr3_length: 14
j_call: TRBJ2-5

cdr3_aa: CASSALRGSSGEQYF
cdr3_nt: TGTGCCAGCTCAGCTCTAAGGGGATCCTCTGGCGAGCAGTACTTC
clone_size: NA
d_call: NA
v_call: TRBV18
cdr3_length: 15
j_call: TRBJ2-7

cdr3_aa: CASSPGRLRGGELFF
cdr3_nt: TGTGCCAGCAGTCCAGGACGCCTTCGGGGCGGGGAGCTGTTTTTT
clone_size: NA
d_call: NA
v_call: TRBV2
cdr3_length: 15
j_call: TRBJ2-2

cdr3_aa: CASSERPSYEQYF
cdr3_nt: TGTGCCAGCAGTGAAAGGCCGTCCTACGAGCAGTACTTC
clone_size: NA
d_call: NA
v_call: TRBV6-1
cdr3_length: 13
j_call: TRBJ2-7

cdr3_aa: CASSPMGQGGSPLHF
cdr3_nt: TGCGCCAGCAGCCCGATGGGACAGGGAGGTTCACCCCTCCACTTT
clone_size: NA
d_call: TRBD1
v_call: TRBV5-1
cdr3_length: 15
j_call: TRBJ1-6

cdr3_aa: CASSVEVGTGKFF
cdr3_nt: TGTGCCAGCAGCGTAGAAGTGGGGACAGGTAAATTCTTC
clone_size: NA
d_call: TRBD1
v_call: TRBV9
cdr3_length: 13
j_call: TRBJ2-7

cdr3_aa: CAWRPKGGAQVTDTQYF
cdr3_nt: TGTGCCTGGAGGCCGAAGGGCGGGGCCCAAGTCACAGATACGCAGTATTTT
clone_size: NA
d_call: NA
v_call: TRBV30
cdr3_length: 17
j_call: TRBJ2-3

cdr3_aa: CASSIQVPSSYEQYF
cdr3_nt: TGTGCCAGCAGCATACAGGTACCCAGCTCCTACGAGCAGTACTTC
clone_size: NA
d_call: NA
v_call: TRBV7-2
cdr3_length: 15
j_call: TRBJ2-7

cdr3_aa: CSVEDRARARYEQYF
cdr3_nt: TGCAGCGTTGAAGATCGTGCCCGAGCCCGCTACGAGCAGTACTTC
clone_size: NA
d_call: NA
v_call: TRBV29-1
cdr3_length: 15
j_call: TRBJ2-7

cdr3_aa: CASSLAGNGGYTF
cdr3_nt: TGTGCCAGCAGCTTAGCCGGTAACGGAGGCTACACCTTC
clone_size: NA
d_call: NA
v_call: TRBV7-2
cdr3_length: 13
j_call: TRBJ1-2

cdr3_aa: CAAAGARNEQFF
cdr3_nt: TGTGCCGCCGCGGGAGCTAGGAATGAGCAGTTCTTC
clone_size: few
d_call: TRBD2
v_call: TRBV6-5
cdr3_length: 12
j_call: TRBJ2-1

cdr3_aa: CSVDGGAFTTYNEQFF
cdr3_nt: TGCAGCGTTGACGGGGGGGCCTTCACGACCTACAATGAGCAGTTCTTC
clone_size: NA
d_call: TRBD2
v_call: TRBV29-1
cdr3_length: 16
j_call: TRBJ2-1

cdr3_aa: CASSPRVEQYF
cdr3_nt: TGTGCCAGCAGCCCCAGGGTCGAGCAGTACTTC
clone_size: few
d_call: NA
v_call: TRBV11-2
cdr3_length: 11
j_call: TRBJ2-7

cdr3_aa: CASSQDMAGAFRGYTF
cdr3_nt: TGCGCCAGCAGCCAAGATATGGCAGGGGCCTTTCGCGGCTACACCTTC
clone_size: NA
d_call: NA
v_call: TRBV4-1
cdr3_length: 16
j_call: TRBJ1-2

cdr3_aa: CSDLTGGGFGGTEAFF
cdr3_nt: TGCAGCGACCTGACAGGGGGCGGTTTCGGCGGCACTGAAGCTTTCTTT
clone_size: NA
d_call: TRBD1
v_call: TRBV29-1
cdr3_length: 16
j_call: TRBJ1-1

cdr3_aa: CASSGDRGMNGYTF
cdr3_nt: TGTGCCAGCAGTGGGGACAGGGGAATGAATGGCTACACCTTC
clone_size: NA
d_call: TRBD1
v_call: TRBV2
cdr3_length: 14
j_call: TRBJ1-2

cdr3_aa: CASSAETVAKNIQYF
cdr3_nt: TGTGCCAGCAGTGCAGAGACAGTAGCCAAAAACATTCAGTACTTC
clone_size: NA
d_call: NA
v_call: TRBV2
cdr3_length: 15
j_call: TRBJ2-4

cdr3_aa: CASSPDGGGYNEQFF
cdr3_nt: TGTGCCAGCTCACCTGACGGCGGGGGCTACAATGAGCAGTTCTTC
clone_size: NA
d_call: TRBD2
v_call: TRBV18
cdr3_length: 15
j_call: TRBJ2-1

cdr3_aa: CAWSTGPTGVRAFF
cdr3_nt: TGTGCCTGGAGTACGGGACCAACTGGGGTTAGAGCTTTCTTT
clone_size: NA
d_call: NA
v_call: TRBV30
cdr3_length: 14
j_call: TRBJ1-1

cdr3_aa: CSVVVGRETEAFF
cdr3_nt: TGCAGCGTTGTAGTGGGGAGGGAGACTGAAGCTTTCTTT
clone_size: NA
d_call: NA
v_call: TRBV29-1
cdr3_length: 13
j_call: TRBJ1-1

cdr3_aa: CASSERLAGLTDTQYF
cdr3_nt: TGTGCCAGCAGCGAAAGACTAGCAGGGCTCACAGATACGCAGTATTTT
clone_size: NA
d_call: TRBD2
v_call: TRBV9
cdr3_length: 16
j_call: TRBJ2-3

cdr3_aa: CASSPDRVGTGELFF
cdr3_nt: TGTGCCAGCAGCCCAGACAGGGTCGGCACCGGGGAGCTGTTTTTT
clone_size: NA
d_call: TRBD1
v_call: TRBV4-2
cdr3_length: 15
j_call: TRBJ2-2

cdr3_aa: CASSETGNQETQYF
cdr3_nt: TGTGCCAGCAGTGAGACAGGGAACCAGGAGACCCAGTACTTC
clone_size: NA
d_call: TRBD1
v_call: TRBV25-1
cdr3_length: 14
j_call: TRBJ2-5